This paragraph reports one T cell receptor (beta chain). With V trimmed by 2 bases and J by 5 bases, 9 bases remained unmatched. Looked up from germline, CDR1 is SGHRS and CDR2 is YFSETQ. The CDR3 is 16 amino acids. The data derive from a study of blood T cell repertoires in COVID-19. Across the study: There were acute and convalescent COVID-19 samples, and they came from the United States, Italy and Spain.

In the study's own analysis: Reference gene primer amplification yielded estimated nucleated cell counts. TCRdb's table, derived via immunoSEQ multiplex PCR, lists solely in-frame clones and lacks some. D and trimming come from the DNA, and the V and J calls and clone size come from that table. The top ten clones hold around a sixth of a sample with around 150,000 clones, over 65% of them seen once. This chain joins TRBV5-1 and TRBJ2-1; 8 bases line up with TRBD1. The clonotype was recovered from a middle-aged man with acute or convalescent COVID-19. The sequencing input was peripheral blood. Here the CDR3 DNA reads TGCGCCAGCAGCTTTTGGGCAGGGGGCTTCGACAATGAGCAGTTCTTC. Amino acid sequence: CASSFWAGGFDNEQFF. The full variable domain, with the rest looked up from reference TRBV5-1 and TRBJ2-1, is KAGVTQTPRYLIKTRGQQVTLSCSPISGHRSVSWYQQTPGQGLQFLFEYFSETQRNKGNFPGRFSGRQFSNSRSEMNVSTLELGDSALYLCASSFWAGGFDNEQFFGPGTRLTVL.